This T cell receptor (beta chain) comes out of a study of monozygotic twins with inflammatory bowel disease. Following a re-call of the 5' RACE reads, TCRdb has one entry per CDR3 protein and lacks DNA. Its clone listing holds approximately 300,000 distinct CDR3 sequences. CDR1 is SGHVS, CDR2 FQNEAQ, per germline. CDR3 length: 13 amino acids. Input material: blood. The rearrangement uses TRBV7-8 and TRBJ1-2. This receptor was taken from a human donor with ulcerative colitis or Crohn's disease, or a healthy co-twin of an affected twin (not recorded which). CDR3 sequence: CASSLGRRDGYTF.